This is a list of T cell receptor beta chains from one sample in a study of T cell responses to AZD1222 COVID-19 vaccine. The repertoire was sequenced with immunoSEQ multiplex PCR; TCRdb's copy has only in-frame clones and lacks some. This table holds more than 150,000 clones, around 92% found once. The sample consisted of peripheral blood, taken on day 0 of AZD1222 vaccination. Every receptor here comes from an adult in good health. Both conserved end residues are part of each CDR3. The D gene is left open where the match is weak. Not every row has a clone size; where given, it reads once, few, many or a size class.

size,J,V,D,CDR3,DNA
once,TRBJ1-2,TRBV7-7,.,CASSPGVGYGYTF,TGTGCTAGCAGCCCAGGGGTGGGTTATGGCTACACCTTC
.,TRBJ2-7,TRBV6-6,TRBD2,CASSYSNAGAYEQYF,TGTGCCAGCAGTTACTCGAACGCGGGGGCCTACGAGCAGTACTTC
.,TRBJ2-1,TRBV7-2,.,CASSLRYNTHNEQFF,TGTGCCAGCAGCTTAAGGTACAACACTCACAATGAGCAGTTCTTC
.,TRBJ1-1,TRBV6-5,.,CASSYGPWAEAFF,TGTGCCAGCAGTTACGGGCCCTGGGCTGAAGCTTTCTTT
.,TRBJ2-2,TRBV24-1,.,CATSVPTGNSVGELFF,TGTGCCACCAGTGTCCCAACCGGGAATAGCGTCGGGGAGCTGTTTTTT
.,TRBJ2-2,TRBV4-3,TRBD2,CASSPLAGATGTGELFF,TGCGCCAGCAGCCCTCTAGCGGGGGCGACGGGAACCGGGGAGCTGTTTTTT
.,TRBJ1-5,TRBV7-2,.,CASSSTGLSNQPQHF,TGTGCCAGCAGCTCAACAGGGTTAAGCAATCAGCCCCAGCATTTT
.,TRBJ1-1,TRBV21-1,.,CASSAEAFF,TGTGCCAGCAGCGCAGAAGCTTTCTTT
once,TRBJ2-5,TRBV5-8,TRBD2,CASSYYPGLAGGGQETQYF,TGTGCCAGCAGCTACTACCCGGGACTAGCGGGAGGAGGGCAAGAGACCCAGTACTTC
.,TRBJ1-1,TRBV25-1,.,CASSELSGAGSTEAFF,TGTGCCAGCAGTGAATTGAGTGGGGCCGGGAGCACTGAAGCTTTCTTT
.,TRBJ2-3,TRBV5-8,.,CASSLWGSSTDTQYF,TGTGCCAGCAGCTTGTGGGGATCCAGCACAGATACGCAGTATTTT
.,TRBJ2-5,TRBV7-9,TRBD1,CASSFWTGGETQYF,TGTGCCAGCAGCTTCTGGACAGGGGGAGAGACCCAGTACTTC
.,TRBJ1-1,TRBV10-3,TRBD1,CAITGTANTEAFF,TGTGCCATCACCGGGACAGCGAACACTGAAGCTTTCTTT
few,TRBJ2-1,TRBV30,TRBD2,CACDSAGGPVDEQFF,TGTGCCTGCGACTCAGCGGGAGGGCCCGTTGATGAGCAGTTCTTC
.,TRBJ2-5,TRBV7-9,.,CASSLASWGQETQYF,TGTGCCAGCAGCTTGGCCTCCTGGGGCCAAGAGACCCAGTACTTC
.,TRBJ2-7,TRBV4-2,TRBD2,CASSQTGLAGQTYEQYF,TGTGCCAGCAGCCAGACGGGACTAGCGGGCCAAACCTACGAGCAGTACTTC
.,TRBJ2-6,TRBV30,.,CAWSYSSGANVLTF,TGTGCCTGGAGTTACTCTTCTGGGGCCAACGTCCTGACTTTC
.,TRBJ1-2,TRBV11-2,.,CASSFPDTYGYTF,TGTGCCAGCAGCTTCCCGGACACCTATGGCTACACCTTC
.,TRBJ1-5,TRBV18,.,CASSEGGNQPQHF,TGTGCCAGCTCCGAGGGGGGGAATCAGCCCCAGCATTTT
.,TRBJ2-5,TRBV6-2/TRBV6-3,.,CASSTQGRETQYF,TGTGCCAGCAGTACACAGGGAAGAGAGACCCAGTACTTC
.,TRBJ1-1,TRBV19,TRBD1,CASRPGQGNTEAFF,TGTGCCAGCCGTCCGGGACAGGGGAACACTGAAGCTTTCTTT
.,TRBJ2-7,TRBV7-9,.,CASSPKWRDSYEQYF,TGTGCCAGCAGCCCGAAGTGGCGGGACTCCTACGAGCAGTACTTC
.,TRBJ2-7,TRBV11-2,.,CASSSFLSASYEQYF,TGTGCCAGCAGCTCGTTTCTAAGTGCCTCCTACGAGCAGTACTTC
.,TRBJ1-3,TRBV19,.,CASSITGSGNTIYF,TGTGCCAGTAGTATAACCGGGTCTGGAAACACCATATATTTT
few,TRBJ1-2,TRBV6-1,.,CASSEEGQPYGYTF,TGTGCCAGCAGTGAAGAGGGGCAGCCCTATGGCTACACCTTC
.,TRBJ1-4,TRBV7-9,TRBD1,CASSVDQTGGLAKLFF,TGTGCCAGCAGCGTGGATCAGACAGGGGGCTTGGCAAAACTGTTTTTT
.,TRBJ1-3,TRBV7-9,.,CASSRPSSGNTIYF,TGTGCCAGCAGCAGACCTAGCTCTGGAAACACCATATATTTT
.,TRBJ2-1,TRBV15,.,CATSRGGTRYNEQFF,TGTGCCACCAGCAGAGGGGGGACTCGATACAATGAGCAGTTCTTC
.,TRBJ2-5,TRBV7-9,TRBD2,CASSREGETQYF,TGTGCCAGCAGCCGGGAGGGCGAGACCCAGTACTTC
.,TRBJ2-1,TRBV7-9,.,CASIPSGYNEQFF,TGTGCCAGCATCCCGTCGGGCTACAATGAGCAGTTCTTC
.,TRBJ1-1,TRBV27,.,CASSLRQNTEAFF,TGTGCCAGCAGTTTACGACAGAACACTGAAGCTTTCTTT